This TCR beta chain was recorded in a study of shared clonotypes between healthy human individuals. Across the study: A donor's plate count was three for CD4 naive and three for CD4 memory; CD8 naive had two and CD8 memory one.

Naive CD8 cells comprised CD45RO-negative, CCR7-positively selected cells, excluding terminally differentiated effector memory CD45RA+ cells. Donors had no recently reported acute infections or vaccinations and were HIV-negative. Germline lookup yields CDR1 SGHDT and CDR2 YYEEEE. The CDR3 spans 13 residues. V was pared by 4 bases and J by 10 bases, with 17 bases between. In its sample, this clone was seen once. Its specificity is not known. Profiled with immunoSEQ multiplex PCR; TCRdb holds only in-frame clones, not every one. The sample lists millions of clones; approximately 94% were seen once. Study findings and constraints: Among the subsets, naive ones generally showed larger estimated richness than memory ones.

This clonotype was obtained from a man younger than 30 in good health. Input material: naive CD8+ T cells sorted from blood. The genes are TRBV5-6 and TRBJ1-2; no reliable D call. Written as DNA, the CDR3 is TGTGCCAGCAGCGCAGACGGACTTGGCCACTACACCTTC. Amino acids: CASSADGLGHYTF.